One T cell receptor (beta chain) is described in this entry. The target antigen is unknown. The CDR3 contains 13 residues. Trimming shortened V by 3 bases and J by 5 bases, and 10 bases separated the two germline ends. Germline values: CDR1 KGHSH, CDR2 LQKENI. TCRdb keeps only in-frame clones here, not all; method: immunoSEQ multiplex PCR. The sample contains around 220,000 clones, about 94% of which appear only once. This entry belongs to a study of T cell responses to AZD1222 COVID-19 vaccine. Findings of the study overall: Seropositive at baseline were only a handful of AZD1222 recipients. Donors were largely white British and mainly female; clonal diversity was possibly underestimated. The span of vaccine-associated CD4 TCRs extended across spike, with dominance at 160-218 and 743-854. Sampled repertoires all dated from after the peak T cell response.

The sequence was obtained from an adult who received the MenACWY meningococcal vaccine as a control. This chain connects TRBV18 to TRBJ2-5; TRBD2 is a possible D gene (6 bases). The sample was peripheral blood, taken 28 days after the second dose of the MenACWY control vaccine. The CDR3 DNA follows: TGTGCCAGCTCACCCTGGGGAGGTGAGACCCAGTACTTC. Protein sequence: CASSPWGGETQYF.